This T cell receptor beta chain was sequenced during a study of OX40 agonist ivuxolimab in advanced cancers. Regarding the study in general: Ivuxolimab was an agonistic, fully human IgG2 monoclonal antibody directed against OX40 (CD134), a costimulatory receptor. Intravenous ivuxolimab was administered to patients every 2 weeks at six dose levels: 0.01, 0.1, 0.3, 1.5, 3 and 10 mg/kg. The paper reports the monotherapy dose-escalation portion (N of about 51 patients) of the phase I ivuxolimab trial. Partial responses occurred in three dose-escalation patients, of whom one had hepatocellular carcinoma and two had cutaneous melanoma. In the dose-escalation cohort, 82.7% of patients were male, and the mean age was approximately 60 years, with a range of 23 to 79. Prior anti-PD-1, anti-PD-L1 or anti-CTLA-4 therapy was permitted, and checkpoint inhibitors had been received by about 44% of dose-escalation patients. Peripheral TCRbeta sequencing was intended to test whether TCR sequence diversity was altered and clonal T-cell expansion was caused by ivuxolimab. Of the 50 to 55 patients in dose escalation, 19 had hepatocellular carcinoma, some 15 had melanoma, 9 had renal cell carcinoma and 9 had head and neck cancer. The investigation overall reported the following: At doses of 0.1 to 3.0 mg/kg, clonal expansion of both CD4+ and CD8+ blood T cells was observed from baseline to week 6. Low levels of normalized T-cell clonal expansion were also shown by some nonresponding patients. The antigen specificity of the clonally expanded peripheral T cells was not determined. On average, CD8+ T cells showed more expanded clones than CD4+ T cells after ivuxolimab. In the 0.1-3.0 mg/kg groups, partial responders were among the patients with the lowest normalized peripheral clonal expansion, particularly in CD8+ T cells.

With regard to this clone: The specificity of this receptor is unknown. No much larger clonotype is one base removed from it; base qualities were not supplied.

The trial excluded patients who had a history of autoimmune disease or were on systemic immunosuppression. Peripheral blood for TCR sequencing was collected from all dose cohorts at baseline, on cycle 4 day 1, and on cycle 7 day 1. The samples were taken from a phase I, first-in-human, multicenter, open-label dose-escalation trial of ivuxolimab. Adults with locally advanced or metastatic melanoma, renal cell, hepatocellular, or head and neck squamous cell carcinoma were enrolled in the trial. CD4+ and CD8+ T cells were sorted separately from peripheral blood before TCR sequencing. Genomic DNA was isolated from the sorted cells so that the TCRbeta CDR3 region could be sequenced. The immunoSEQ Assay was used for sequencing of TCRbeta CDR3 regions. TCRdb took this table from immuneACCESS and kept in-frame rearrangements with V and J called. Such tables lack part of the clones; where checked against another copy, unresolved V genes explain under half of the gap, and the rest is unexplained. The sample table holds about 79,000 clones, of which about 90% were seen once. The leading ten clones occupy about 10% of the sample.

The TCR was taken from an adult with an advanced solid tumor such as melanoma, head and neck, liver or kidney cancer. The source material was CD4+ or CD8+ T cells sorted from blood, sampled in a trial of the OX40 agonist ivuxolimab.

The nucleotide sequence is TGTGCCAGCAGCTTATCCAGGGTGGGGGCCAACGTCCTGACTTTC. Its translation is CASSLSRVGANVLTF. The chain links TRBV11-2 with TRBJ2-6; 5 matching bases give a weak D call of TRBD1. V is clipped by 2 bases and J by 4 bases, and the sequence between their germline boundaries is 9 bases long. Reading the germline V gene gives CDR1 SGHAT and CDR2 FQNNGV. The CDR3, cysteine through phenylalanine, is 15 amino acids long. Only CDR3 DNA remains: 45 bases, in frame from the first base.